Below, 14 T cell receptor beta chains from the same sample are listed, as sequenced in a study of early T cells in non-severe SARS-CoV-2 infection. MiXCR, applied by TCRdb to the 5' RACE reads, yields one record per CDR3 protein. The sample contains 25,000 to 30,000 distinct CDR3 sequences, 5% to 5.5% of which appear only once. Sequencing used whole blood. The source of these receptors is an adult who was a healthcare worker with PCR-confirmed SARS-CoV-2 infection or an uninfected control (not recorded which).

This clonotype was counted at least ten times. The chain links TRBV12-5 to TRBJ1-5; possibly TRBD1 for D (6 bases). The V and J ends lost 3 bases and 1 base respectively, with 7 bases between them. This CDR3 is built from 14 residues. CDR1 is LGHNT and CDR2 is FRNRAP in the germline V gene. The CDR3 sequence: CASGFRGSNQPQHF. The CDR3 nucleotides are TGTGCTAGTGGTTTTAGGGGGAGCAATCAGCCCCAGCATTTT.

This clonotype was seen at least ten times. The rearrangement uses TRBV7-6 and TRBJ2-3, with a tentative D call TRBD1 (6 bases). Looked up from germline, CDR1 is SGHVS and CDR2 is FNYEAQ. This CDR3 region has 17 residues. The V end was cut by 5 bases, the J end by 0 bases, with 18 bases between. The CDR3 loop is CASSPARGGWSTDTQYF. The CDR3 DNA reads TGTGCCAGCAGCCCTGCTAGAGGGGGATGGAGCACAGATACGCAGTATTTT.

Many counts were recorded for this clonotype. The chain uses TRBV9 and TRBJ2-3; D might be TRBD2 (6 bases). This CDR3 is 16 amino acids long. Germline V gives CDR1 SGDLS, CDR2 YYNGEE. Trimming took 0 bases from V and 5 from J, leaving 16 bases between them. The CDR3 protein is CASSVGGREVVDTQYF. The CDR3 nucleotides read TGTGCCAGCAGCGTAGGGGGCAGGGAGGTGGTAGATACGCAGTATTTT.

At least ten counts were recorded for this clonotype. The V and J genes are TRBV10-3 and TRBJ2-1; 12 bases align to TRBD2. Per the germline V gene, CDR1 is ENHRY and CDR2 is SYGVKD. V shed 7 bases and J 8 bases; nucleotides not matched to a gene: 3. This CDR3 comprises 13 residues. The chain's CDR3 is CAITSGGADEQFF. CDR3 coding DNA: TGTGCCATCACTAGCGGGGGGGCCGATGAGCAGTTCTTC.

At least ten counts were recorded for this clonotype. The chain recombines TRBV12-3 or TRBV12-4 with TRBJ2-2; 9 bases line up with TRBD2. J was trimmed by 4 bases and V by 7 bases; bases with no gene match: 16. The CDR3 is made up of 18 amino acids. The CDR3 DNA follows: TGTGCCAGCATCCCCCGACTAGCGGCACGGGTTTTCACCGGGGAGCTGTTTTTT. It is translated as CASIPRLAARVFTGELFF.

This clonotype was seen ten or more times. This rearrangement joins TRBV7-2 to TRBJ2-1; possibly TRBD1 for D (6 bases). Trimming left V 5 bases short and J 0 bases short, with 14 bases between. Germline values: CDR1 SGHTA, CDR2 FQGNSA. CDR3 length equals 16 residues. CDR3 DNA: TGTGCCAGCAGCGCACCGGGACAAAGCTCCTACAATGAGCAGTTCTTC. This sequence encodes CASSAPGQSSYNEQFF.

In this sample, this clonotype turned up many times. This chain links TRBV27 with TRBJ1-1; no clear D. The CDR3 has 13 amino acids. V gave up 5 bases and J gave up 2 bases, with 9 bases separating them. CDR1 is MNHEY, CDR2 SMNVEV, per germline (reference sequence). The CDR3 region has the DNA TGTGCCAGCAGTGTCCAGCTTAACACTGAAGCTTTCTTT. It is translated as CASSVQLNTEAFF.

The rearrangement links TRBV7-9 to TRBJ1-1; 7 positions match TRBD1. The length of the CDR3 is 14 residues. Germline lookup yields CDR1 SEHNR and CDR2 FQNEAQ (reference sequence). V was pared by 6 bases and J by 5 bases, with 9 bases of the junction left unmatched. The CDR3 bases are TGTGCCAGCAGACTCATGACAGGGAGGACTGAAGCTTTCTTT. Translation gives CASRLMTGRTEAFF.

This clonotype was seen many times. This CDR3 is CASSQVSHEQFF. As DNA, the CDR3 is TGTGCCAGCAGCCAAGTTTCCCATGAGCAGTTCTTC. V gene TRBV3-1 combines with J gene TRBJ2-1, with unresolved D. The germline CDR1 and CDR2 sequences are LGHDT and YNNKEL (reference sequence). This CDR3 has 12 residues. Trimming shortened V by 1 base and J by 8 bases, and 6 bases separated the two germline ends.

This chain links TRBV7-9 with TRBJ1-2; D unclear. Trimming took 3 bases from V and 7 from J, leaving 15 bases between them. CDR3 length: 14 residues. Germline V gene sequence: CDR1 SEHNR, CDR2 FQNEAQ (reference sequence). For the CDR3, the DNA is TGTGCCAGCAGCTTTAACGGCCCCATGGCTGGCTACACCTTC. As protein: CASSFNGPMAGYTF.

In its sample, this clonotype was seen many times. The chain is built from TRBV29-1 and TRBJ2-2; D perhaps matches TRBD1 (6 bases). The germline V gene encodes CDR1 SQVTM and CDR2 ANQGSEA. The CDR3 spans 13 residues. Trimming stripped 4 bases from V and 6 bases from J, with 12 bases between. CDR3: CSVGRGRAGELFF. The CDR3 DNA sequence: TGCAGCGTTGGCAGGGGAAGGGCCGGGGAGCTGTTTTTT.

This clonotype was counted only a few times. V and J are TRBV7-8 and TRBJ1-3; D call uncertain. The germline V and J ends were trimmed by 6 bases and 1 base, with 10 bases remaining between them. CDR1 SGHVS and CDR2 FQNEAQ come from the germline V gene. CDR3 length equals 14 residues. The CDR3 sequence is CASRSGHSGNTIYF. The CDR3 region has the DNA TGTGCCAGCAGATCAGGCCATTCTGGAAACACCATATATTTT.

This clonotype was found many times. This chain uses TRBV20-1 with TRBJ1-1, with 8 nucleotides matching TRBD1. Germline V lookup: CDR1 DFQATT, CDR2 SNEGSKA (reference sequence). The CDR3 consists of 14 residues. Trimming removed 6 bases from V and 3 bases from J; junction bases left unmatched: 9. CDR3 in DNA: TGCAGTGCGAAATCGGGACAGGCGGACACTGAAGCTTTCTTT. It codes for CSAKSGQADTEAFF.

Ten or more counts support this clonotype. This chain connects TRBV5-1 to TRBJ2-5; perhaps TRBD2 as D (6 bases). Trimming pared 4 bases from V and 4 bases from J, leaving 14 bases between. CDR1 is SGHRS, CDR2 YFSETQ, per germline. CDR3 length: 14 amino acids. This chain's CDR3 is CASSPVGRRETQYF. The CDR3 region has the DNA TGCGCCAGCAGCCCCGTTGGGAGGAGAGAGACCCAGTACTTC.